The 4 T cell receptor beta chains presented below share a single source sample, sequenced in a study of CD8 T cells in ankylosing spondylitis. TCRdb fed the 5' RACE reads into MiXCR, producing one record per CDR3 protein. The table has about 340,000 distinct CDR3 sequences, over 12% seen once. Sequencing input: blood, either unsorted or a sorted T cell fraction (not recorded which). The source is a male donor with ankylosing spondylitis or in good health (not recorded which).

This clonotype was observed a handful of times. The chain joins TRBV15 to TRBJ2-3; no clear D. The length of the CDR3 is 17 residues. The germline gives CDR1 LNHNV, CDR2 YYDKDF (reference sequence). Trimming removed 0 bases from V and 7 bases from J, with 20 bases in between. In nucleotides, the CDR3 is TGTGCCACCAGCAGAGAGCCCCCAGCGCCGATAATTAATACGCAGTATTTT. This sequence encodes CATSREPPAPIINTQYF.

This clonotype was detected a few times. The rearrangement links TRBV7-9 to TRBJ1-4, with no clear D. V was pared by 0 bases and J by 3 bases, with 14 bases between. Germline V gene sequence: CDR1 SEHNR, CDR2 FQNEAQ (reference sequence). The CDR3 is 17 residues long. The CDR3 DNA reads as TGTGCCAGCAGCTTAGCCCCGGGAAGCGGAGCTAATGAAAAACTGTTTTTT. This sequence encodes CASSLAPGSGANEKLFF.

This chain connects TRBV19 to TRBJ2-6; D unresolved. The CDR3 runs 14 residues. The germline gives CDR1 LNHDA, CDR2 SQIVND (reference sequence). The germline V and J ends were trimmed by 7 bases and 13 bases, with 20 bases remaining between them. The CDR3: CASKIGGDMGVLTF. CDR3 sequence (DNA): TGTGCCAGTAAAATTGGCGGAGACATGGGAGTCCTGACTTTC.

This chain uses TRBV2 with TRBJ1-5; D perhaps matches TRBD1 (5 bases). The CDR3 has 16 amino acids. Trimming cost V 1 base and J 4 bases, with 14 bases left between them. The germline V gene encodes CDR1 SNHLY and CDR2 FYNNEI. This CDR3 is CASSEVRGTSNQPQHF. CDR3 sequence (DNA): TGTGCCAGCAGTGAAGTTAGAGGGACGTCTAATCAGCCCCAGCATTTT.